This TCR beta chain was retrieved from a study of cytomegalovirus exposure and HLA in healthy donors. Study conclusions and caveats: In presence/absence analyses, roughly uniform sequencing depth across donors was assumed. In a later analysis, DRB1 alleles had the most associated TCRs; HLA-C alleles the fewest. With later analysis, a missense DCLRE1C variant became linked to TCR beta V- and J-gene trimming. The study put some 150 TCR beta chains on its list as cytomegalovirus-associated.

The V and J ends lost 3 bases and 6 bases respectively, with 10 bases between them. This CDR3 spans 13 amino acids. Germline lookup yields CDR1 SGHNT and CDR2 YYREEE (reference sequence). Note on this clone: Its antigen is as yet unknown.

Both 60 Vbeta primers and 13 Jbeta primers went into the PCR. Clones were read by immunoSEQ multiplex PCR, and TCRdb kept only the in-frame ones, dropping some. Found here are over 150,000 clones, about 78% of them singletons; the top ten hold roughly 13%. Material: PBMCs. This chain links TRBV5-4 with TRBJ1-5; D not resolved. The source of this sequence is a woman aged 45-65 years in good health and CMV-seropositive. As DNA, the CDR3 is TGTGCCAGCAGCTCGGACTTATTTCAGCCCCAGCATTTT. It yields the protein CASSSDLFQPQHF.